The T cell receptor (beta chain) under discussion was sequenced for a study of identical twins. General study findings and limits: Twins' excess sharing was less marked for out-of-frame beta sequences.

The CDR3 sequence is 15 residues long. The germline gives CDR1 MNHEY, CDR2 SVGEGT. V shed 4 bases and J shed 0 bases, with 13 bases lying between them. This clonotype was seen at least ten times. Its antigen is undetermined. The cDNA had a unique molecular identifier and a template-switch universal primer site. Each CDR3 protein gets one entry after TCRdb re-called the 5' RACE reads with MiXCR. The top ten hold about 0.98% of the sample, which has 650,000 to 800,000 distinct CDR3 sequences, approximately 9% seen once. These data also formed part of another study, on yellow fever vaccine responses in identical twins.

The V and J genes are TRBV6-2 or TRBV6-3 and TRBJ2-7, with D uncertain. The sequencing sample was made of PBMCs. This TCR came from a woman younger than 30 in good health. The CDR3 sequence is CASSSHSTRSYEQYF. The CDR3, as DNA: TGTGCCAGCAGTTCCCATTCGACCCGCTCCTACGAGCAGTACTTC.